The 8 T cell receptor beta chains listed next were all sequenced from one sample in a study of CD8+CD57+ T cells in acquired aplastic anemia. Genomic DNA provided the template from which TCR beta VDJ and CDR3 profiles were obtained. TCRdb processed the reads anew with MiXCR; each CDR3 protein has one entry. The sample includes about 190,000 distinct CDR3 sequences, 50% to 55% of them seen just once. The specimen was sorted CD4+, CD8+, or CD8+CD57+ T cells (not recorded which) from PBMCs. These receptors all stem from a human donor in good health, serving as a control.

This clonotype was found many times. The chain combines TRBV5-5 with TRBJ2-5; D may be TRBD1 (5 bases). Trimming removed 4 bases at V and 2 bases at J, with 18 bases between. This CDR3 contains 16 residues. Germline V CDR1 and CDR2: SGHKS, YYEKEE (reference sequence). CDR3 sequence reads: CASSHESGLGQETQYF. CDR3 DNA sequence: TGTGCCAGCAGCCATGAGTCAGGGTTGGGACAAGAGACCCAGTACTTC.

The chain employs TRBV19 and TRBJ1-5; TRBD1 aligns across 8 bases. The germline CDR1 and CDR2 sequences are LNHDA and SQIVND (reference sequence). V was pared by 4 bases and J by 1 base, with 6 bases of the junction left unmatched. This CDR3 comprises 16 residues. The CDR3 sequence is CASSSGQGGSNQPQHF. For the CDR3, the DNA is TGTGCCAGTAGTAGCGGACAGGGAGGAAGCAATCAGCCCCAGCATTTT.

The chain carries TRBV20-1 and TRBJ2-3, with a tentative D call TRBD1 (5 bases). Per the germline V gene, CDR1 is DFQATT and CDR2 is SNEGSKA (reference sequence). Trimming left V 1 base short and J 2 bases short, with 16 bases between. The CDR3 has 16 residues. CDR3 in amino acids: CSARGRRGINTDTQYF. Written as DNA, the CDR3 is TGCAGTGCTAGAGGGAGAAGGGGTATAAACACAGATACGCAGTATTTT.

This clonotype was seen just once. The CDR3 region has the DNA TGTGCCAGCCGGAGCGGGAGTCTTTATTTT. Protein sequence: CASRSGSLYF. The rearrangement joins TRBV2 to TRBJ2-3, with 8 bases matching TRBD2. The CDR3 has 10 amino acids. V was clipped by 8 bases and J by 15 bases; unmatched bases: 7. Germline V lookup: CDR1 SNHLY, CDR2 FYNNEI. The variable domain in full, with the rest retrieved from reference TRBV2 and TRBJ2-3, is EPEVTQTPSHQVTQMGQEVILRCVPISNHLYFYWYRQILGQKVEFLVSFYNNEISEKSEIFDDQFSVERPDGSNFTLKIRSTKLEDSAMYFCASRSGSLYFGPGTRLTVL.

This chain connects TRBV19 to TRBJ1-6, with a tentative D call TRBD1 (6 bases). The CDR3 consists of 17 residues. Germline V gives CDR1 LNHDA, CDR2 SQIVND (reference sequence). With 3 bases removed from V and 0 bases from J, the gap between germline ends came to 12 bases. The CDR3, as DNA: TGTGCCAGTAGTATTCGGGGGCAAAGCTCCTATAATTCACCCCTCCACTTT. Translation: CASSIRGQSSYNSPLHF.

This clonotype was seen many times. The chain joins TRBV6-6 to TRBJ2-5; D perhaps matches TRBD2 (5 bases). V dropped 2 bases and J dropped 5 bases, with 9 bases sitting between them. Germline CDR1 MNHNY, CDR2 SVGAGI (reference sequence). The CDR3 is 13 residues long. CDR3 nucleotide sequence: TGTGCCAGCAGTTACGGGGAGAGGGAGACCCAGTACTTC. Translating it yields CASSYGERETQYF.

This clonotype has a count of ten or more. J is TRBJ2-5 and V is TRBV14; 7 bases align to TRBD1. The CDR3 contains 13 residues. V gave up 5 bases and J gave up 1 base; unmatched junction bases: 1. The germline V gene has CDR1 SGHDN and CDR2 FVKESK. DNA for the CDR3: TGTGCCAGCAGCGGGACAGTCCAAGAGACCCAGTACTTC. As protein: CASSGTVQETQYF.

This sequence joins TRBV24-1 and TRBJ2-1, with D uncertain. This CDR3 has 15 residues. Germline CDR1 reads KGHDR; CDR2 reads SFDVKD. The V and J ends lost 11 bases and 0 bases respectively, with 16 bases between them. The CDR3 sequence is CASSPDKSSYNEQFF. CDR3 DNA sequence: TGTGCCAGCTCACCAGACAAGAGCTCCTACAATGAGCAGTTCTTC.